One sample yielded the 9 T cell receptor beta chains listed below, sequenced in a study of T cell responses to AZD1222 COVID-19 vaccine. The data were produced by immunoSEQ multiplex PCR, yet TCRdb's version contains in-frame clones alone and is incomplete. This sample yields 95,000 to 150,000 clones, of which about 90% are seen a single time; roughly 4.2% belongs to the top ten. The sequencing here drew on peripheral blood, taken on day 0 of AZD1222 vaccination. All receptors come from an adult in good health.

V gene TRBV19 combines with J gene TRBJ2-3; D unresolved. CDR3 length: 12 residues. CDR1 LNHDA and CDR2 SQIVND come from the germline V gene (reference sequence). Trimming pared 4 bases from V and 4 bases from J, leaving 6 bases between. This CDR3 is CASSSLADTQYF. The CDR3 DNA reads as TGTGCCAGTAGTAGCCTAGCAGATACGCAGTATTTT. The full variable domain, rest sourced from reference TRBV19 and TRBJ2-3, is DGGITQSPKYLFRKEGQNVTLSCEQNLNHDAMYWYRQDPGQGLRLIYYSQIVNDFQKGDIAEGYSVSREKKESFPLTVTSAQKNPTAFYLCASSSLADTQYFGPGTRLTVL.

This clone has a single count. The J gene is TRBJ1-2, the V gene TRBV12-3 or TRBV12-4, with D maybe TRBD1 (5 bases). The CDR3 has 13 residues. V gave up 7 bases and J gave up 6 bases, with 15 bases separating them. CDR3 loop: CASKAMGTNGYTF. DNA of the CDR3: TGTGCCAGCAAGGCTATGGGGACTAATGGCTACACCTTC.

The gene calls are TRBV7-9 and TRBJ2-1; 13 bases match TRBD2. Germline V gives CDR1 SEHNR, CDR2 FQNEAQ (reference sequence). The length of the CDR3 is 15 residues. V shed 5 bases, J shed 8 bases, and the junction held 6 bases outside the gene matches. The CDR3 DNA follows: TGTGCCAGCAGCCCCGGGACTAGCGGGACCGATGAGCAGTTCTTC. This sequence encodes CASSPGTSGTDEQFF.

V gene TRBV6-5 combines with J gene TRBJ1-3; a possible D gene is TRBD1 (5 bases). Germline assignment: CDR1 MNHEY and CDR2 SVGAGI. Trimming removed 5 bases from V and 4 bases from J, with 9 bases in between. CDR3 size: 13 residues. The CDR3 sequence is CASSPRQGNTIYF. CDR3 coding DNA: TGTGCCAGCAGTCCCCGACAGGGAAACACCATATATTTT.

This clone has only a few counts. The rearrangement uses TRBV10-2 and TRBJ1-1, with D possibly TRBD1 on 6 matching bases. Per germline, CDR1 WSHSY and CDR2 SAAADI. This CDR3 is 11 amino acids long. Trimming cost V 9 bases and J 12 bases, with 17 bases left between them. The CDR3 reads CASLGGITPFF. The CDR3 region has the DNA TGCGCCAGTCTAGGGGGGATAACGCCTTTCTTT.

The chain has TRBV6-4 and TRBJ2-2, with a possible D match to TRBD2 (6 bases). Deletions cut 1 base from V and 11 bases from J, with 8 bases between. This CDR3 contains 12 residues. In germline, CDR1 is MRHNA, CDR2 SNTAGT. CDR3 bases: TGTGCCAGCAGTGACTGGAGGGGAGAGCTGTTTTTT. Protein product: CASSDWRGELFF.

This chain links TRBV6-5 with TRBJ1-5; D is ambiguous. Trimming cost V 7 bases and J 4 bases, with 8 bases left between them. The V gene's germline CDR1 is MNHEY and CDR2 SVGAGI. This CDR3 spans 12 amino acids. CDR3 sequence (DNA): TGTGCCAGCACCTCACGAAATCAGCCCCAGCATTTT. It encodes CASTSRNQPQHF.

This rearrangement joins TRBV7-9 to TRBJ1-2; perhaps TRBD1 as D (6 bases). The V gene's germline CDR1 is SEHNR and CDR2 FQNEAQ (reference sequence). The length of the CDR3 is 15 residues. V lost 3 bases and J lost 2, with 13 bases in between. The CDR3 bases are TGTGCCAGCAGCTTTTGGAGGGGGGGCAACTATGGCTACACCTTC. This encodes CASSFWRGGNYGYTF.

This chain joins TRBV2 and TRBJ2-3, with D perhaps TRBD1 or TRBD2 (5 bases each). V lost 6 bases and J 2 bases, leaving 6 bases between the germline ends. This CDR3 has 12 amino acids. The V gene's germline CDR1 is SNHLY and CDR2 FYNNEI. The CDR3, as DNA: TGTGCCAGCAGAGGGACCACAGATACGCAGTATTTT. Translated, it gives CASRGTTDTQYF. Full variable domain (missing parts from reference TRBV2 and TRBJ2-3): EPEVTQTPSHQVTQMGQEVILRCVPISNHLYFYWYRQILGQKVEFLVSFYNNEISEKSEIFDDQFSVERPDGSNFTLKIRSTKLEDSAMYFCASRGTTDTQYFGPGTRLTVL.